This TCR beta chain appears in the sequencing data of a study of graft-versus-host responses after intestinal transplantation. Study-wide context: Among the recipients, all got anti-thymocyte globulin induction and then tacrolimus and steroids for 3 to 4 years. Study outcomes and limitations: Recipient bone marrow held GvH clones, some seen earlier in ileum or blood. Declining HvG levels early post-transplant were linked to peak circulating GvH clone levels. Clonal ratios of graft-versus-host to host-versus-graft in allografts were high for patients exhibiting graft-donor T cell macrochimerism.

V lost 1 base to trimming and J lost 2 bases, with 13 bases between them. Germline V gene lookup returns CDR1 SGHRS and CDR2 YFSETQ. The CDR3 runs 15 residues. The data were produced by immunoSEQ multiplex PCR, yet TCRdb's version contains in-frame clones alone and is incomplete. The table shows under 85,000 clones, with approximately 96% occurring only once. This clone was observed a single time. Its antigen is as yet unknown. The sample in question was unstimulated CD8+ T cells sorted from spleen or lymph node cells, obtained before intestinal transplant. The clonotype originates from a human donor who received an intestinal transplant. This chain joins TRBV5-1 and TRBJ2-7, with D possibly being TRBD2 (5 bases). DNA of the CDR3: TGCGCCAGCAGCTTGAGGAATCCCGGGGCCTACGAGCAGTACTTC. It yields the protein CASSLRNPGAYEQYF.